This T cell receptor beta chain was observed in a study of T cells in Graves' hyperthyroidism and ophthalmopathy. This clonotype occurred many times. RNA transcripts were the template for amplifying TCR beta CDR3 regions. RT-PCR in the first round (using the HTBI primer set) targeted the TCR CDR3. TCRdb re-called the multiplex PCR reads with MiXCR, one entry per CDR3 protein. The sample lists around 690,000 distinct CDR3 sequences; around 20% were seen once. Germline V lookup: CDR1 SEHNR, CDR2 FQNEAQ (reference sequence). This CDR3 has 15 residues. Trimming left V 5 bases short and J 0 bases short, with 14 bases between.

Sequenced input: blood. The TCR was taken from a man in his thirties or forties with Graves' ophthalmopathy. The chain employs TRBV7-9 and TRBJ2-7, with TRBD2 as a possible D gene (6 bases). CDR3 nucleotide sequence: TGTGCCAGCAGCCCCCATAGCGGAAGCTCCTACGAGCAGTACTTC. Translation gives CASSPHSGSSYEQYF.